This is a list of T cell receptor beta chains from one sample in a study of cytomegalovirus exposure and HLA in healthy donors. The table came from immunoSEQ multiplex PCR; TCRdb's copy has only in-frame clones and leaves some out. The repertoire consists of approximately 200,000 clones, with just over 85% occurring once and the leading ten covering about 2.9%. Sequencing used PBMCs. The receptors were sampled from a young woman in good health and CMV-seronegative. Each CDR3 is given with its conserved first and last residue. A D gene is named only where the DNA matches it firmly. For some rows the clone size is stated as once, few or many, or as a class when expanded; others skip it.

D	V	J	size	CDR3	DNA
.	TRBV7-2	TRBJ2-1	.	CASSLEAASALGNEQFF	TGTGCCAGCAGCTTAGAAGCCGCCAGCGCTTTGGGCAATGAGCAGTTCTTC
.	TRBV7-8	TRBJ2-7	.	CASSYHRDYEQYF	TGTGCCAGCAGCTACCACAGGGACTACGAGCAGTACTTC
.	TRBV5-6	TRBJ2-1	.	CASSPTGYNEQFF	TGTGCCAGCAGCCCAACAGGCTACAATGAGCAGTTCTTC
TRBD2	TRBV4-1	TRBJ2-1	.	CASSPSGRAGDEQFF	TGCGCCAGCAGCCCCAGCGGGAGGGCCGGAGATGAGCAGTTCTTC
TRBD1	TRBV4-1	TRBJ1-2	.	CASSDSGTGITYGYTF	TGCGCCAGCAGCGATTCCGGGACAGGGATAACTTATGGCTACACCTTC
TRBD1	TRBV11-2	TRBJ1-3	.	CASSLGGTAAGNTIYF	TGTGCCAGCTCACTAGGGGGGACAGCCGCTGGAAACACCATATATTTT
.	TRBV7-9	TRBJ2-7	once	CASSLASKQGKRDF	TGTGCCAGCAGCTTAGCGTCCAAGCAGGGCAAAAGGGACTTC
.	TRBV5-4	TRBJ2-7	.	CASSFEGVGYEQYF	TGTGCCAGCAGTTTTGAAGGGGTTGGCTACGAGCAGTACTTC
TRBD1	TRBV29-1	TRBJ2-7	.	CSVEGTGTYEQYF	TGCAGCGTTGAAGGGACAGGGACCTACGAGCAGTACTTC
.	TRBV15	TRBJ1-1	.	CATSRVRDSGTEAFF	TGTGCCACCAGCAGAGTGAGGGATTCCGGCACTGAAGCTTTCTTT
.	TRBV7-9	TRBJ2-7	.	CASSPREAYSYEQYF	TGTGCCAGCAGCCCCCGTGAGGCTTACTCCTACGAGCAGTACTTC
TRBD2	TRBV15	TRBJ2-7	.	CATKAGVNEQYF	TGTGCCACCAAGGCGGGAGTTAACGAGCAGTACTTC
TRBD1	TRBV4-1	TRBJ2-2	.	CASNDRVRGTGELFF	TGCGCCAGCAACGACAGGGTCCGAGGAACCGGGGAGCTGTTTTTT